This TCR beta chain was profiled in a study of blood T cell repertoires in COVID-19. Whole-study context: Acute-phase and convalescent COVID-19 samples originated in the United States, Italy and Spain. Nucleic acid was either cDNA or gDNA, and it came from T cells, B-cell-depleted T cells, or PBMCs.

After removal of 6 bases from V and 3 bases from J, the junction contained 7 bases not matched to a gene. Germline CDR1 SGHRS, CDR2 YFSETQ. CDR3 length: 14 residues. Original processing notes: Reference gene primer amplification gave estimated nucleated cell counts. Using immunoSEQ multiplex PCR, the repertoire was profiled, and TCRdb retains in-frame clones only, with some absent. Clone size and the V and J calls come from that table; the DNA yielded D and trimming. Of 400,000 to 550,000 clones in the sample, around 88% were seen once. The chain recombines TRBV5-1 with TRBJ1-1; 8 bases agree with TRBD1. The sequence came from a woman in her thirties with acute or convalescent COVID-19. Input material: peripheral blood. The CDR3 here is CASTGQGSYTEAFF. DNA for the CDR3: TGCGCCAGCACCGGACAGGGTAGCTACACTGAAGCTTTCTTT.